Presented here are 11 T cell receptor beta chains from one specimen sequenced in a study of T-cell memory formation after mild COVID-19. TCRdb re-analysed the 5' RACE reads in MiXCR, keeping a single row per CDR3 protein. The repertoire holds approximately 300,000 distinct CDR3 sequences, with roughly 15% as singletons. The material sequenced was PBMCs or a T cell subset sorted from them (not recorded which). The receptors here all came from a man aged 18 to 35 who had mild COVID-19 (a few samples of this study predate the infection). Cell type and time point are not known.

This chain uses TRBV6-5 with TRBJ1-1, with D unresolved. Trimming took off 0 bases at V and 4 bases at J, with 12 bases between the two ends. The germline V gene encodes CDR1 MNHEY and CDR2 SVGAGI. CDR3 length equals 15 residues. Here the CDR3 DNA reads TGTGCCAGCAGTTACTCGGGTGGGCTGCGCACTGAAGCTTTCTTT. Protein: CASSYSGGLRTEAFF.

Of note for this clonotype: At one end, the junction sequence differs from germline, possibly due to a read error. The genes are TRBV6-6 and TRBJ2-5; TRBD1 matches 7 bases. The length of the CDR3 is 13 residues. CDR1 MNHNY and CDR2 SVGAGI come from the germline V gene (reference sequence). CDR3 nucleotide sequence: TGTGCCATCAGTTACGAGGGACAGTCGACCCAGTACTTC. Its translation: CAISYEGQSTQYF.

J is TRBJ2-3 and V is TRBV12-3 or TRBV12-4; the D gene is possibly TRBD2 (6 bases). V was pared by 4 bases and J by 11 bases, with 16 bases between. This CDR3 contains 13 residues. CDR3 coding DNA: TGTGCCAGCAGTTATACCGGGACTTTGGAGCAGTATTTT. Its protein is CASSYTGTLEQYF.

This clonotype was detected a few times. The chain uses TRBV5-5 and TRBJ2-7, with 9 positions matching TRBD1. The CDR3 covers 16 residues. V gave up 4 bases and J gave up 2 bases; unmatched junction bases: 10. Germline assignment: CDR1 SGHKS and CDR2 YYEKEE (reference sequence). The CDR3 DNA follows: TGTGCCAGCAGCGGATTTCCGGGACAGGGTACCTACGAGCAGTACGTC. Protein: CASSGFPGQGTYEQYV.

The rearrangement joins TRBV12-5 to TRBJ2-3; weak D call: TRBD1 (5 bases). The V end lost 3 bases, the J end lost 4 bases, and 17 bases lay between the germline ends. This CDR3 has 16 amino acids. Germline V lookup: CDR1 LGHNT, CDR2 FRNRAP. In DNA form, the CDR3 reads TGTGCTAGTGGTTTCCCAGGGTCGGGTTTGGCAGATACGCAGTATTTT. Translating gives CASGFPGSGLADTQYF.

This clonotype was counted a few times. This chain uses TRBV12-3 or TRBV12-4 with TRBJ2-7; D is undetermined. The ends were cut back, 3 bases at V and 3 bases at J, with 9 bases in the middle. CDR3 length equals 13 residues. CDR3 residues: CASSLRRYYEQYF. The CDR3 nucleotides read TGTGCCAGCAGTTTGAGGCGTTACTACGAGCAGTACTTC.

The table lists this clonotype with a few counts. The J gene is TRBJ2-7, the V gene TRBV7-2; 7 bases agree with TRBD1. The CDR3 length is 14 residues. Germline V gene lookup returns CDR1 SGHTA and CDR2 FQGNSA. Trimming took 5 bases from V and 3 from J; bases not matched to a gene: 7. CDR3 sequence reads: CASSPRQGNYEQYV. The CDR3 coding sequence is TGTGCCAGCAGCCCAAGACAGGGAAACTACGAGCAGTACGTC.

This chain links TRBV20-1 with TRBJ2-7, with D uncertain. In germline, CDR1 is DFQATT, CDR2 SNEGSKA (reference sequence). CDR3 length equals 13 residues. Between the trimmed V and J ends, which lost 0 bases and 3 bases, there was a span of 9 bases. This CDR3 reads CSARDPSVYEQYF. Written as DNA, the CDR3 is TGCAGTGCTAGAGATCCGTCGGTCTACGAGCAGTACTTC.

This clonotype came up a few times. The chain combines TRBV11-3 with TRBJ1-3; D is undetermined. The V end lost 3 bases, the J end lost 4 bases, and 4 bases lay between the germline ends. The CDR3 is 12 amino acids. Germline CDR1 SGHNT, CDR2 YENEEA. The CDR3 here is CASSFNGNTIYF. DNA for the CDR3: TGTGCCAGCAGCTTCAACGGAAACACCATATATTTT.

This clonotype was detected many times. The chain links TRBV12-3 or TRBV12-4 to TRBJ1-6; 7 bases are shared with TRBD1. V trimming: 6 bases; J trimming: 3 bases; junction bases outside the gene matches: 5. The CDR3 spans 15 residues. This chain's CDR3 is CASSPGTVYNSPLHF. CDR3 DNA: TGTGCCAGCAGCCCCGGGACAGTCTATAATTCACCCCTCCACTTT.

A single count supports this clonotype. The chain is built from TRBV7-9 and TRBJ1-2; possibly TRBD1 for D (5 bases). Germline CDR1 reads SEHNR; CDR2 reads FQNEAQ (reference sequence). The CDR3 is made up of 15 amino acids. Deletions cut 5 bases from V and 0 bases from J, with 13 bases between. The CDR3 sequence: CASSGVRGTNYGYTF. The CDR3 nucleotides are TGTGCCAGCAGCGGCGTGCGGGGGACTAACTATGGCTACACCTTC.